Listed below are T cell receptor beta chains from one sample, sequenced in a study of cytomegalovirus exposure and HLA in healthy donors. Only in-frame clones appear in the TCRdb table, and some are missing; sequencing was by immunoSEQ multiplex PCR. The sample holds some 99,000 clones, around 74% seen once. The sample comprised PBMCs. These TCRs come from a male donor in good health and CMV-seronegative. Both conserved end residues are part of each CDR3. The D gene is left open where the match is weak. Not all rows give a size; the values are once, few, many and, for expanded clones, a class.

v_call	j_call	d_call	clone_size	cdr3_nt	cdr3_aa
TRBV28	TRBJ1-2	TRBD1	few	TGTGCCAGCAGCCGGACACAGGGGGGCTATGGCTACACCTTC	CASSRTQGGYGYTF
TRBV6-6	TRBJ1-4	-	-	TGTGCCAGCAGGAGGCATGACAGGAATGAAAAACTGTTTTTT	CASRRHDRNEKLFF
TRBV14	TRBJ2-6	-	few	TGTGCCAGCAGCCCGCAGGTTTCTAGCGCCAGAGAGGCCAACGTCCTGACTTTC	CASSPQVSSAREANVLTF
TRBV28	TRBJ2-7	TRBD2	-	TGTGCCAGCGATAGCGGGAGCTACGAGCAGTACTTC	CASDSGSYEQYF
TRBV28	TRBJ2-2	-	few	TGTGCCAGCAGTCCGCAGACAGTCGCGAACACCGGGGAGCTGTTTTTT	CASSPQTVANTGELFF
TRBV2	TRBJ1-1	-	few	TGTGCCAGCAAGTTAGGGGAGAACACTGAAGCTTTCTTT	CASKLGENTEAFF
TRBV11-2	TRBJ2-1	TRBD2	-	TGTGCCAGCAGCCTTCCCGGGACTAGCGGGCGTAATGAGCAGTTCTTC	CASSLPGTSGRNEQFF
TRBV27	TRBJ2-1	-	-	TGTGCCAGCAGTTCCCTCACTGCTTTCTCCTACAATGAGCAGTTCTTC	CASSSLTAFSYNEQFF
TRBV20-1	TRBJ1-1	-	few	TGCAGTGCTAGCCGAGCTTTCTTT	CSASRAFF
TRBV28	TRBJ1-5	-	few	TGTGCCAGTAAAGACAGGAAGATACTGGGCAATCAGCCCCAGCATTTT	CASKDRKILGNQPQHF
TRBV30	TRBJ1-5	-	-	TGTGCCTGGAGCGCAGGGGTTGCACATCAGCCCCAGCATTTT	CAWSAGVAHQPQHF
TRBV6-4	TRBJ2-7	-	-	TGTGCCAGCAGTAGGACAGCCACCTACGAGCAGTACTTC	CASSRTATYEQYF
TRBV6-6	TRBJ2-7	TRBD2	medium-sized	TGTGCCAGCAGCCTACTAGCGGGGTTTGACTACGAGCAGTACTTC	CASSLLAGFDYEQYF
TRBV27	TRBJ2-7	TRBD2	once	TGTGCCAGCAGACCTCTCAGGACTAGCAACCACTACGAGCAGTACTTC	CASRPLRTSNHYEQYF
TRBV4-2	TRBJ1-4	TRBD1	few	TGTGCCAGCAGCCGGAGTCCGGGACAGAGTGAAAAACTGTTTTTT	CASSRSPGQSEKLFF
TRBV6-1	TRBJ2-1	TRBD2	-	TGTGCCAGCAGCGAATTATTTAGCGGGAGTTTCTACAATGAGCAGTTCTTC	CASSELFSGSFYNEQFF
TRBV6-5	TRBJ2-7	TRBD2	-	TGTGCCAGCAGTTATTTTCGGGGGGGCTGGGAGCAGTACTTC	CASSYFRGGWEQYF
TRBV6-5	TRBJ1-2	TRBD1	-	TGTGCCAGCAGTTACTCGATGCACAGGGGATACTATGGCTACACCTTC	CASSYSMHRGYYGYTF
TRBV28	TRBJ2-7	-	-	TGTGCCAGCAGTTTTCATGGCGGATCCTACGAGCAGTACTTC	CASSFHGGSYEQYF
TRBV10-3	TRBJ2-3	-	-	TGTGCCATCGGAAAAGGCCCACAGTCGGATACGCAGTATTTT	CAIGKGPQSDTQYF
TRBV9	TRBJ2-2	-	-	TGTGCCAGCAGCCCAGGTTTGGGGCAGAGCGGGGAGCTGTTTTTT	CASSPGLGQSGELFF
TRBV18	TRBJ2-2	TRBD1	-	TGTGCCAGCTCACTCGGGACAGGTCTGACCGGGGAGCTGTTTTTT	CASSLGTGLTGELFF